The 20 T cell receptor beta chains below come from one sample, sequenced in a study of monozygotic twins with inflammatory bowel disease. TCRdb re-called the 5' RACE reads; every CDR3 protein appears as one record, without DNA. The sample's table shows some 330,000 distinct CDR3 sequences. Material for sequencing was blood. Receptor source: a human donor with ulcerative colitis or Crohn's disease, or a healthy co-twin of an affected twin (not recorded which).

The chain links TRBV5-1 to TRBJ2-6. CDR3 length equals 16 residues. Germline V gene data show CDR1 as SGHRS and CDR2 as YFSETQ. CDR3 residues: CASRVAANSGANVLTF.

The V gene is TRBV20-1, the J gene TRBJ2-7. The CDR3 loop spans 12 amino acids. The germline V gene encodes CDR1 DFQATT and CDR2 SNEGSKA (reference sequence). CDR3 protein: CSARSGLREQYF.

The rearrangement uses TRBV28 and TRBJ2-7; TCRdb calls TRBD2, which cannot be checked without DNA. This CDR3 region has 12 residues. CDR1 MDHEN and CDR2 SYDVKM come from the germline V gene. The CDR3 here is CASCGRRAAQYF.

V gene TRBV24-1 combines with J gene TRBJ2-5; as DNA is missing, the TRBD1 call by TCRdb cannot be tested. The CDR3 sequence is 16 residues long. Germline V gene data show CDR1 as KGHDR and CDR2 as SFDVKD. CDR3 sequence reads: CATSDYPSGTQETQYF.

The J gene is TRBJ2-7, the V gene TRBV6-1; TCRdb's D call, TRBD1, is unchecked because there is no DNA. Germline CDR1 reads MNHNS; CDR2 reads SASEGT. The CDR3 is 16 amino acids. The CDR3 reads CASTVGLGLAGYEQYF.

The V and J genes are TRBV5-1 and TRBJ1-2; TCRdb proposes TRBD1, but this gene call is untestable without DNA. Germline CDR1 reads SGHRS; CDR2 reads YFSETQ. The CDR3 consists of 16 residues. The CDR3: CASSSGRGASNYGYTF.

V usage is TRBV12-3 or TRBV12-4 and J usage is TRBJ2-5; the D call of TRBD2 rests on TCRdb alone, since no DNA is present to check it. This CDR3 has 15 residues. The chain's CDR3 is CASRGLAGEQETQYF.

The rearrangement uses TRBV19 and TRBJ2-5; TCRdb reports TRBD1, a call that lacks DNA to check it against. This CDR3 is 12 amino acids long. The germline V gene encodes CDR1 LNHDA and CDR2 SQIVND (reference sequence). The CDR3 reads CASRGAQETQYF.

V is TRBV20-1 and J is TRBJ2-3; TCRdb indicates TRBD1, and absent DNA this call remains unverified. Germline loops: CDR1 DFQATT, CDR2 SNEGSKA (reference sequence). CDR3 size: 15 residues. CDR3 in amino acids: CSARTGSKRTDTQYF.

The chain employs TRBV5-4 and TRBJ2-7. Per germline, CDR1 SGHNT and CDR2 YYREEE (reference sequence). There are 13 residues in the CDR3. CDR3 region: CASSLGRHYEQYF.

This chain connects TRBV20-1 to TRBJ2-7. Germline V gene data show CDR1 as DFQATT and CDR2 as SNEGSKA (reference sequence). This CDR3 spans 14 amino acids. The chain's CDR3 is CSARRWSASYEQYF.

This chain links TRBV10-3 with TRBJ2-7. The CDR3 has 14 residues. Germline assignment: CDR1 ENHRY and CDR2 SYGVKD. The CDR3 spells CAISDDLVSSEQYF.

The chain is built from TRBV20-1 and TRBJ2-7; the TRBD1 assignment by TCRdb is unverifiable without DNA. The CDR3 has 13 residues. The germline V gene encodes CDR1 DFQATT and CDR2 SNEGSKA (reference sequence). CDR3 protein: CSAGAPLLSEQYF.

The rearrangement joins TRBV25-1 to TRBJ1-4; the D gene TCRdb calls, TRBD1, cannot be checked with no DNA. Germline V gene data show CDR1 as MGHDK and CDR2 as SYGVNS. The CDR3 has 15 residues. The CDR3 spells CASSGNRISNEKLFF.

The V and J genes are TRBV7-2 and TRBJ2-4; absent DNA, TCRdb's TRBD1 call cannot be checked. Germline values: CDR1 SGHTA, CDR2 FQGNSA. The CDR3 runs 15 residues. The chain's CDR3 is CASSLGPGSVEPQYF.

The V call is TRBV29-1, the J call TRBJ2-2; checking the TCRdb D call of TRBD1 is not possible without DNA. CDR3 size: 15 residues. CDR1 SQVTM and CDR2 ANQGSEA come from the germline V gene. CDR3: CSVEDPTGVTGELFF.

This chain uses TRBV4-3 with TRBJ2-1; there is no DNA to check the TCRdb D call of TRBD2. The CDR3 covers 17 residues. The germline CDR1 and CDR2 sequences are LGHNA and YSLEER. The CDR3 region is CASSQDGPAGGYNEQFF.

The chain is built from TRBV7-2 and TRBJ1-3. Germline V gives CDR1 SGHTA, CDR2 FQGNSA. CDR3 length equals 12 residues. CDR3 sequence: CASATYGNTIYF.

CDR3 protein: CASVGRGIDNSPLHF. This sequence joins TRBV6-5 and TRBJ1-6; with no DNA, the TCRdb D assignment of TRBD1 cannot be verified. The germline V gene encodes CDR1 MNHEY and CDR2 SVGAGI. The CDR3 consists of 15 residues.

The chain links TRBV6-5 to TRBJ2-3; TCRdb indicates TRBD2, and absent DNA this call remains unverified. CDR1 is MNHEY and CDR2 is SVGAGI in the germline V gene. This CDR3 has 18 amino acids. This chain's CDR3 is CASSYSMSSGGITDTQYF.